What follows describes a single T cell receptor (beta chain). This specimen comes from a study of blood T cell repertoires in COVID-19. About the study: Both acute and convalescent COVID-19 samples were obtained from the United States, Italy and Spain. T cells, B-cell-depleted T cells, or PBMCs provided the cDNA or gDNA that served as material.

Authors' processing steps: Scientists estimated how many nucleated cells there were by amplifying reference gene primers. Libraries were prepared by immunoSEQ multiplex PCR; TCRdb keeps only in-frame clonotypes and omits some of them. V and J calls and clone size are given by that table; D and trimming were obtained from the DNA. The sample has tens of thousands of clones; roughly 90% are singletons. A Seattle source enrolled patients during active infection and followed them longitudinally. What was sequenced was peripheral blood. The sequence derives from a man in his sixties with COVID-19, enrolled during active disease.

The CDR3 sequence is CASSLWDRVAGANVLTF. In DNA form, the CDR3 reads TGTGCCAGCAGTTTATGGGACAGGGTTGCTGGGGCCAACGTCCTGACTTTC. The V gene is TRBV28, the J gene TRBJ2-6; 8 bases line up with TRBD1. After removal of 0 bases from V and 2 bases from J, the junction contained 3 bases not matched to a gene. Germline V gene data show CDR1 as MDHEN and CDR2 as SYDVKM. The CDR3 sequence is 17 residues long.